One and the same sample provided the 12 T cell receptor beta chains below, sequenced in a study of T cells in Graves' hyperthyroidism and ophthalmopathy (dated by TCRdb to the late 2010s). Libraries were prepared through multiplex PCR. This sample was sequenced with an Illumina HiSeq 2000. The TCR beta CDR3 regions were amplified from the RNA transcripts. The first round of RT-PCR for the TCR CDR3 was performed with the HTBI primer set and the Qiagen OneStep RT-PCR kit. Using fastp trimming at Q25 and MiXCR clonotype assembly, TCRdb reanalyzed the public sequencing data and kept in-frame beta chains. Each record represents a unique CDR3 protein, reported with the most common genes and DNA among its rows. The sample contains about 690,000 distinct CDR3 sequences, 17% of them found a single time. About 14% of the sample goes to the ten largest clones. Sequenced: blood. Every receptor here comes from a man aged 50 to 59 with Graves' hyperthyroidism.

The sample holds a few counts of this clonotype. V usage is TRBV14 and J usage is TRBJ1-2; D not resolved. Germline CDR1 reads SGHDN; CDR2 reads FVKESK. The CDR3 length is 15 residues. V lost 0 bases, J lost 4 bases, and 12 bases lay in between. This chain's CDR3 is CASSQDRQNLYGYTF. Written as DNA, the CDR3 is TGTGCCAGCAGCCAAGATCGGCAGAACCTCTATGGCTACACCTTC.

The V and J genes are TRBV7-8 and TRBJ1-4, with 7 bases identical to TRBD1. The CDR3 covers 14 residues. The trim removed 1 base at V and 8 bases at J, leaving 4 bases unmatched. Germline lookup yields CDR1 SGHVS and CDR2 FQNEAQ. This chain's CDR3 is CASSLVRGLEKLFF. The CDR3 nucleotides read TGTGCCAGCAGCTTAGTTAGGGGGCTCGAAAAACTGTTTTTT.

This clonotype was counted at least ten times. The chain couples TRBV24-1 to TRBJ2-3, with 11 bases identical to TRBD2. The CDR3 sequence is 16 residues long. With V trimmed by 6 bases and J by 3 bases, 7 bases remained unmatched. The germline gives CDR1 KGHDR, CDR2 SFDVKD. The CDR3 nucleotides read TGTGCCACCAGTAGTACTAGCGGGAGAGAAACAGATACGCAGTATTTT. Translating gives CATSSTSGRETDTQYF.

This clonotype was recorded many times. The chain joins TRBV27 to TRBJ1-5; the D is unclear. Germline CDR1 MNHEY, CDR2 SMNVEV (reference sequence). The CDR3 covers 14 residues. The V end lost 5 bases, the J end lost 5 bases, and 13 bases lay between the germline ends. For the CDR3, the DNA is TGTGCCAGCAGTCCTACACCATCGTATCAGCCCCAGCATTTT. Amino acids: CASSPTPSYQPQHF.

The chain has TRBV6-1 and TRBJ2-7; possible D gene TRBD1, 5 bases. V was shortened by 4 bases and J by 1 base, with 11 bases between the two germline ends. Looked up from germline, CDR1 is MNHNS and CDR2 is SASEGT. The CDR3 is 14 amino acids. This chain's CDR3 is CASSASRDSYEQYF. CDR3 in DNA: TGTGCCAGCAGTGCAAGCAGGGATTCCTACGAGCAGTACTTC.

This clonotype was seen a handful of times. This may stem from a read error, because a much larger clone lies one nucleotide away. The chain recombines TRBV12-3 or TRBV12-4 with TRBJ2-1; 15 nucleotides agree with TRBD2. This CDR3 region has 15 residues. The CDR3 DNA reads as TGTGCCAGCGGGACTAGCGGGAGGCTCCTAAATGAGCGGTTCTTC. It specifies CASGTSGRLLNERFF.

The chain couples TRBV19 to TRBJ2-3, with unresolved D. The V end was cut by 4 bases, the J end by 0 bases, with 11 bases between. Germline CDR1 reads LNHDA; CDR2 reads SQIVND (reference sequence). The CDR3 has 15 amino acids. CDR3 residues: CASSTSSASTDTQYF. The CDR3 DNA follows: TGTGCCAGTAGTACCTCTTCAGCTAGCACAGATACGCAGTATTTT.

This clonotype showed up just a few times. The chain couples TRBV24-1 to TRBJ2-2; 8 bases agree with TRBD1. The ends lost 9 bases at V and 0 bases at J; junction bases unmatched: 5. CDR1 and CDR2 (germline): KGHDR, SFDVKD. The CDR3 runs 15 residues. The CDR3 here is CATRPDRANTGELFF. The CDR3 coding sequence is TGTGCCACCCGCCCGGACAGGGCGAACACCGGGGAGCTGTTTTTT.

In nucleotides, the CDR3 is TGTGCCACCAGTGATTCGGACAGGGTCCGTGGGGCCAACGTCCTGACTTTC. Residues: CATSDSDRVRGANVLTF. The rearrangement uses TRBV24-1 and TRBJ2-6; 8 bases agree with TRBD1. The trim removed 2 bases at V and 3 bases at J, leaving 5 bases unmatched. The CDR3 sequence is 17 residues long. Germline-derived CDR1 and CDR2 are KGHDR and SFDVKD.

The sample holds a few counts of this clonotype. The chain recombines TRBV6-1 with TRBJ1-5; weak D call: TRBD1 (6 bases). V was clipped by 7 bases and J by 0 bases, with 13 bases between them. CDR3 length equals 15 residues. Germline lookup yields CDR1 MNHNS and CDR2 SASEGT. CDR3 residues: CASTPHRDSNQPQHF. The CDR3 DNA reads TGTGCCAGCACGCCCCACAGGGATAGCAATCAGCCCCAGCATTTT.

This clonotype occurred a few times. Just one base apart from a much larger clone, this may be a read error. The chain is built from TRBV6-4 and TRBJ1-1; D gene unclear. Between the trimmed V and J ends, which lost 2 bases and 5 bases, there was a span of 6 bases. CDR3 length equals 12 residues. The V gene's germline CDR1 is MRHNA and CDR2 SNTAGT. The CDR3 spells CASSDKGTEAFF. The CDR3, as DNA: TGTGCCAGCAGTGACAAGGGAACTGAAGCTTTCTTT.

This clonotype was picked up a small number of times. The rearrangement links TRBV28 to TRBJ1-1; D is ambiguous. Germline CDR1 and CDR2: MDHEN and SYDVKM. The CDR3 is 10 amino acids. V was trimmed by 10 bases and J by 0 bases, leaving 3 bases between them. The CDR3: CATLNTEAFF. The CDR3 DNA sequence: TGTGCCACCCTGAACACTGAAGCTTTCTTT.